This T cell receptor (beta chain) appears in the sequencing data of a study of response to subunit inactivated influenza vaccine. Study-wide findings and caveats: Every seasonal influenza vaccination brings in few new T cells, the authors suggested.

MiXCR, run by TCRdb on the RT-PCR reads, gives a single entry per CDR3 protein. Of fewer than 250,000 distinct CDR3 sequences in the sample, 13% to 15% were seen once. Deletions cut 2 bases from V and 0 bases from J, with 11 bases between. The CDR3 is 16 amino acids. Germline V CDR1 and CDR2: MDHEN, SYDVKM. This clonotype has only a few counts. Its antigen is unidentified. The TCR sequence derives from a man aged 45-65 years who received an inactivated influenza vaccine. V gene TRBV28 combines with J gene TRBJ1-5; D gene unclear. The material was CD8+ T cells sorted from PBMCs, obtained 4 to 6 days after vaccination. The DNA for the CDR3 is TGTGCCAGCAGTTTAGTCCCCAGATATAGCAATCAGCCCCAGCATTTT. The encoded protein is CASSLVPRYSNQPQHF.